The 21 T cell receptor beta chains below come from one sample, sequenced in a study of blood T cell repertoires in COVID-19. Assay used: immunoSEQ multiplex PCR; TCRdb lists only in-frame clones, some missing. The table has 190,000 or so clones, around 90% seen once. Source material: PBMCs or T cells enriched from blood (not recorded which). The receptors derive from a woman aged 25 to 39 who had recovered from COVID-19.

This clone was detected a few times. CDR3 sequence (DNA): TGTGCCAGCAGCCCGACCTGGGGGGGCACTGAAGCTTTCTTT. This codes for CASSPTWGGTEAFF. This chain uses TRBV14 with TRBJ1-1; perhaps TRBD1 as D (5 bases). V lost 4 bases, J lost 4 bases, and 13 bases lay in between. Germline lookup yields CDR1 SGHDN and CDR2 FVKESK. The CDR3 has 14 residues.

The rearrangement links TRBV10-3 to TRBJ1-1; D is ambiguous. With 2 bases removed from V and 0 bases from J, the gap between germline ends came to 13 bases. Germline V gene lookup returns CDR1 ENHRY and CDR2 SYGVKD. The CDR3 totals 16 residues. The CDR3 DNA sequence: TGTGCCATCAGTGAGACCGAACTGTCCATGAACACTGAAGCTTTCTTT. Protein: CAISETELSMNTEAFF.

V usage is TRBV3-1 (or the pseudogene TRBV3-2) and J usage is TRBJ2-1, with 9 positions matching TRBD2. Germline V gives CDR1 LGHDT, CDR2 YNNKEL (reference sequence). The CDR3 is 23 amino acids. The ends lost 0 bases at V and 2 bases at J; junction bases unmatched: 23. CDR3 loop: CASSQDGEREEPARFLPYNEQFF. The CDR3 DNA follows: TGTGCCAGCAGCCAAGATGGGGAGCGGGAGGAGCCCGCGCGTTTTTTACCCTACAATGAGCAGTTCTTC.

V and J are TRBV7-9 and TRBJ1-1; 8 positions agree with TRBD1. Germline V gene sequence: CDR1 SEHNR, CDR2 FQNEAQ (reference sequence). The V gene end was trimmed by 1 base and the J gene end by 12 bases; junction bases not matched to a gene: 10. CDR3 length: 14 residues. This chain's CDR3 is CASSLGRVQGATFF. In DNA, the CDR3 is TGTGCCAGCAGCTTAGGGAGGGTGCAGGGGGCGACTTTCTTT. The whole variable domain, filled in from reference TRBV7-9 and TRBJ1-1, reads DTGVSQNPRHKITKRGQNVTFRCDPISEHNRLYWYRQTLGQGPEFLTYFQNEAQLEKSRLLSDRFSAERPKGSFSTLEIQRTEQGDSAMYLCASSLGRVQGATFFGQGTRLTVV.

The genes are TRBV10-2 and TRBJ2-1, with D unresolved. The ends were cut back, 5 bases at V and 0 bases at J, with 8 bases in the middle. Germline loops: CDR1 WSHSY, CDR2 SAAADI. The CDR3 totals 14 residues. The CDR3 loop is CASSNLPSYNEQFF. The CDR3 DNA sequence: TGCGCCAGCAGTAACCTACCCTCCTACAATGAGCAGTTCTTC.

The chain recombines TRBV9 with TRBJ2-1; 13 positions agree with TRBD2. Germline V CDR1 and CDR2: SGDLS, YYNGEE. The J segment lost 3 bases and the V segment lost 3 bases, leaving 3 bases of the junction unmatched. The CDR3 covers 16 residues. CDR3 coding DNA: TGTGCCAGCAGCGGGACTAGCGGGAGCGGCTACAATGAGCAGTTCTTC. Its protein is CASSGTSGSGYNEQFF.

The chain links TRBV4-3 to TRBJ2-4, with a tentative D call TRBD2 (7 bases). Germline V lookup: CDR1 LGHNA, CDR2 YSLEER. V was trimmed by 0 bases and J by 4 bases, leaving 13 bases between them. This CDR3 has 16 amino acids. CDR3 sequence reads: CASSQDPGGDKNIQYF. Written as DNA, the CDR3 is TGCGCCAGCAGCCAAGATCCGGGGGGCGATAAAAACATTCAGTACTTC.

The V gene is TRBV6-5, the J gene TRBJ2-7, with a possible D match to TRBD1 (6 bases). V was pared by 7 bases and J by 0 bases, with 10 bases between. Per the germline V gene, CDR1 is MNHEY and CDR2 is SVGAGI. The CDR3 consists of 13 residues. DNA of the CDR3: TGTGCCAGCAACGGGGACAACTCCTACGAGCAGTACTTC. Amino acid sequence: CASNGDNSYEQYF.

A few counts support this clone. The chain recombines TRBV27 with TRBJ2-2; D is perhaps TRBD2 (6 bases). The V and J ends lost 5 bases and 6 bases respectively, with 13 bases between them. In germline, CDR1 is MNHEY, CDR2 SMNVEV (reference sequence). The CDR3 runs to 14 residues. The CDR3 sequence is CASSLPSGSGELFF. The CDR3 DNA is TGTGCCAGCAGTCTACCCAGCGGGTCCGGGGAGCTGTTTTTT.

The chain is built from TRBV4-3 and TRBJ2-7; no clear D. The ends were cut back, 0 bases at V and 3 bases at J, with 12 bases in the middle. Germline lookup yields CDR1 LGHNA and CDR2 YSLEER. The CDR3 spans 15 residues. The CDR3 reads CASSQDTGHSYEQYF. CDR3 DNA sequence: TGCGCCAGCAGCCAAGATACGGGTCATAGCTACGAGCAGTACTTC.

This clone appeared a single time. One junction end does not reproduce the germline sequence, and a read error may be involved. The chain recombines TRBV7-7 with TRBJ2-1; TRBD2 matches at 8 bases. The CDR3 has 20 residues. Germline V lookup: CDR1 SSHAT, CDR2 FNYEAQ (reference sequence). The CDR3 DNA reads TGTGCTAGCAGCTTATTTTATAGCGGGGTAGCGGGACCCTCCTACAATGAGCAGTTCTTC. Its protein is CASSLFYSGVAGPSYNEQFF.

The chain couples TRBV11-2 to TRBJ1-5; D might be TRBD1 (6 bases). CDR3 length equals 18 residues. The germline V and J ends were trimmed by 0 bases and 0 bases, with 15 bases remaining between them. Germline assignment: CDR1 SGHAT and CDR2 FQNNGV. The CDR3 spells CASSLEGGALGSNQPQHF. In DNA form, the CDR3 reads TGTGCCAGCAGCTTAGAGGGGGGGGCACTCGGTAGCAATCAGCCCCAGCATTTT.

The CDR3 region has the DNA TGTGCCAGTAGTATGACAGGGGGCTTGGGGGAGCTGTTTTTT. Its protein product is CASSMTGGLGELFF. The rearrangement joins TRBV19 to TRBJ2-2, with 10 bases aligning to TRBD1. Germline CDR1 and CDR2: LNHDA and SQIVND (reference sequence). Trimming cost V 3 bases and J 8 bases; bases outside gene matches: 3. The CDR3 spans 14 residues.

V is TRBV7-9 and J is TRBJ2-7; TRBD1 agrees at 10 bases. V lost 5 bases to trimming and J lost 6 bases; unmatched junction nucleotides: 13. Germline V gene data show CDR1 as SEHNR and CDR2 as FQNEAQ (reference sequence). This CDR3 spans 16 amino acids. CDR3 amino acids: CASSPRVRDRGGEQYF. In nucleotides, the CDR3 is TGTGCCAGCAGCCCCAGAGTCCGGGACAGGGGAGGCGAGCAGTACTTC.

The CDR3 loop reads CASGETANTEAFF. The CDR3 region has the DNA TGTGCCAGCGGAGAGACGGCGAACACTGAAGCTTTCTTT. The chain combines TRBV7-3 with TRBJ1-1; D unclear. The V gene lost 8 bases and the J gene lost 1 base, with 11 bases spanning the gap. Germline V CDR1 and CDR2: SGHTA, FQGTGA. The CDR3 sequence is 13 residues long.

The chain couples TRBV14 to TRBJ1-1, with TRBD1 matching over 7 bases. V lost 2 bases to trimming and J lost 0 bases; unmatched junction nucleotides: 6. Germline V gene lookup returns CDR1 SGHDN and CDR2 FVKESK. This CDR3 contains 16 residues. CDR3 sequence reads: CASSQRQGRMNTEAFF. The CDR3 region has the DNA TGTGCCAGCAGCCAAAGACAGGGTCGTATGAACACTGAAGCTTTCTTT. Variable domain in full (rest from reference TRBV14 and TRBJ1-1): EAGVTQFPSHSVIEKGQTVTLRCDPISGHDNLYWYRRVMGKEIKFLLHFVKESKQDESGMPNNRFLAERTGGTYSTLKVQPAELEDSGVYFCASSQRQGRMNTEAFFGQGTRLTVV.

The chain joins TRBV10-3 to TRBJ2-2, with D perhaps TRBD1 (6 bases). The CDR3 spans 13 residues. V dropped 10 bases and J dropped 2 bases, with 11 bases sitting between them. Germline CDR1 reads ENHRY; CDR2 reads SYGVKD. In nucleotides, the CDR3 is TGTGCCACCTATGGGGGCAACACCGGGGAGCTGTTTTTT. It yields the protein CATYGGNTGELFF.

CDR3 loop: CASSFTGGETQYF. In nucleotides, the CDR3 is TGTGCCAGCAGCTTTACAGGGGGAGAGACCCAGTACTTC. This chain links TRBV5-4 with TRBJ2-5; 8 nucleotides align to TRBD1. This CDR3 has 13 residues. J lost 4 bases, V lost 2 bases, and 1 base had no gene match. Germline V gene sequence: CDR1 SGHNT, CDR2 YYREEE (reference sequence).

J is TRBJ1-2 and V is TRBV6-2 or TRBV6-3; 7 bases fit TRBD1. The CDR3 totals 15 residues. J was trimmed by 3 bases and V by 5 bases; bases with no gene match: 9. Germline V gene sequence: CDR1 MNHEY, CDR2 SVGEGT. The CDR3 DNA reads as TGTGCCAGCAGTATCAGTGGACAGGAATACTATGGCTACACCTTC. Its translation is CASSISGQEYYGYTF.

This clone was detected only a few times. The chain has TRBV6-1 and TRBJ1-4; D is perhaps TRBD1 (6 bases). V lost 2 bases to trimming and J lost 7 bases, with 11 bases between them. The CDR3 totals 14 residues. CDR1 and CDR2 (germline): MNHNS, SASEGT. The CDR3 coding sequence is TGTGCCAGCAGTGAATTGCAGGGGTTTGAAAAACTGTTTTTT. It translates to CASSELQGFEKLFF.

This chain joins TRBV19 and TRBJ1-2; 7 bases agree with TRBD1. The J segment lost 3 bases and the V segment lost 6 bases, leaving 10 bases of the junction unmatched. The CDR3 sequence is 15 residues long. Germline loops: CDR1 LNHDA, CDR2 SQIVND (reference sequence). CDR3 in DNA: TGTGCCAGTAGGGAACTAGGGGGCGTGGACTATGGCTACACCTTC. Translating it yields CASRELGGVDYGYTF. Variable domain in full (rest from reference TRBV19 and TRBJ1-2): DGGITQSPKYLFRKEGQNVTLSCEQNLNHDAMYWYRQDPGQGLRLIYYSQIVNDFQKGDIAEGYSVSREKKESFPLTVTSAQKNPTAFYLCASRELGGVDYGYTFGSGTRLTVV.